A single sample is the source of the 3 T cell receptor beta chains below, sequenced in a study of beta chain features in type 1 diabetes. Every bit of the isolated RNA underwent reverse transcription, so sequencing read expressed TCRB transcripts. Data came from immunoSEQ multiplex PCR; TCRdb stores just in-frame clones and leaves some out. The sample contains a few hundred thousand clones, 11% to 15% of which appear only once. The sample was naive CD4+ T cells from blood. The source of these receptors is a man aged 30 to 39 in good health.

The V gene is TRBV4-1, the J gene TRBJ2-3; the D gene is possibly TRBD2 (6 bases). The length of the CDR3 is 14 residues. The V end lost 3 bases, the J end lost 2 bases, and 9 bases lay between the germline ends. Per germline, CDR1 MGHRA and CDR2 YSYEKL. In DNA form, the CDR3 reads TGCGCCAGCAGCCAGGGACTTCTCACAGATACGCAGTATTTT. It specifies CASSQGLLTDTQYF.

The V gene is TRBV10-3, the J gene TRBJ2-7; D call uncertain. The CDR3 contains 11 residues. Germline assignment: CDR1 ENHRY and CDR2 SYGVKD. V lost 11 bases and J lost 6, with 14 bases in between. CDR3 amino acids: CASQAPPEQYF. DNA of the CDR3: TGTGCCTCTCAGGCCCCTCCCGAGCAGTACTTC.

The chain combines TRBV6-5 with TRBJ2-3; D may correspond to TRBD1 or TRBD2 (6 bases each). Trimming stripped 5 bases from V and 3 bases from J, with 12 bases between. The germline V gene encodes CDR1 MNHEY and CDR2 SVGAGI. The CDR3 totals 14 residues. The CDR3 coding sequence is TGTGCCAGCAGTAGGGGGGTTGGGACAGATACGCAGTATTTT. This gives the protein CASSRGVGTDTQYF.